The following is a T cell receptor (beta chain) sequence with its context. The sample originates from a study of T cell responses to AZD1222 COVID-19 vaccine. The table came from immunoSEQ multiplex PCR; TCRdb's copy has only in-frame clones and leaves some out. The table includes 95,000 to 150,000 clones, 86% detected once. The CDR3 covers 12 residues. Germline V CDR1 and CDR2: MNHEY, SVGAGI. V was shortened by 6 bases and J by 6 bases, with 11 bases between the two germline ends. V usage is TRBV6-5 and J usage is TRBJ1-1; unclear D gene. The TCR sequence derives from an adult who received the AZD1222 COVID-19 vaccine. Sequencing used peripheral blood, obtained 28 days after the second AZD1222 dose. CDR3 in amino acids: CASRHIYPEAFF. The CDR3 region has the DNA TGTGCCAGCAGGCATATTTACCCTGAAGCTTTCTTT.